This T cell receptor (beta chain) was retrieved from a study of blood T cell repertoires in COVID-19. Turning to the study itself: Some COVID-19 samples were acute and others convalescent; all came from the United States, Italy and Spain.

This CDR3 comprises 15 residues. Germline V lookup: CDR1 KGHSH, CDR2 LQKENI. The ends were cut back, 6 bases at V and 0 bases at J, with 12 bases in the middle. Original data processing: By means of reference gene primer amplification, nucleated cell counts were estimated. Clones were sequenced by immunoSEQ multiplex PCR, and TCRdb holds only the in-frame ones, with some missing. Clonal size and the V and J genes are those of that table, whereas D and trimming came from the DNA. The sample comprises fewer than 200,000 clones, roughly 84% of which are singletons, and 1.1% rests with the top ten. The receptor was derived from a man aged 40-49 years with acute or convalescent COVID-19. This rearrangement joins TRBV18 to TRBJ1-5; no firm D call. The specimen sequenced was peripheral blood. The CDR3 is CASSPGSNSNQPQHF. CDR3 sequence (DNA): TGTGCCAGCTCGCCCGGGAGCAATAGCAATCAGCCCCAGCATTTT.